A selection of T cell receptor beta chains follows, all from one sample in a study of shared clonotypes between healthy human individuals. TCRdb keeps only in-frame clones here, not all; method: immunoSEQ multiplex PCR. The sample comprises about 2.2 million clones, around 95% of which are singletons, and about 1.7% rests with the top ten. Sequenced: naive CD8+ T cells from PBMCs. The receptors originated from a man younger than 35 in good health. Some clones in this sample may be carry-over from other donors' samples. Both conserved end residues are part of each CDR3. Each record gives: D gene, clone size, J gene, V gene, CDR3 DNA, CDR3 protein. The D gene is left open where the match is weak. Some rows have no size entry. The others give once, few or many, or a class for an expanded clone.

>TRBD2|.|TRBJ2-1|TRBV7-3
TGTGCCAGCAGCTTACTCGCTAGCGGGCCCTACAATGAGCAGTTCTTC
CASSLLASGPYNEQFF
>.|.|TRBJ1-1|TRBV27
TGTGCCAGCAGTCAACGGGACACACAGGGACCCATGAACACTGAAGCTTTCTTT
CASSQRDTQGPMNTEAFF
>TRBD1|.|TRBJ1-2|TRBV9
TGTGCCAGCAGCGGAGGACAGGGGATCTATGGCTACACCTTC
CASSGGQGIYGYTF
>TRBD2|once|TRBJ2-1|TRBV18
TGTGCCAGCTCTGCTACTAGCGGCCGAATGGACAATGAGCAGTTCTTC
CASSATSGRMDNEQFF
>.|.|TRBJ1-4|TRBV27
TGTGCCAGCACGGAAACGTGGGGCTACAGGGAGTCTAATGAAAAACTGTTTTTT
CASTETWGYRESNEKLFF
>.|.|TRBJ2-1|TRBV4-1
TGCGCCAGCAGCCAAGTACAATACCCCGCGCTGGGCTACAATGAGCAGTTCTTC
CASSQVQYPALGYNEQFF
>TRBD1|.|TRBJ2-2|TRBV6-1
TGTGCCAGCAGGCCGGGACAGGGTAACACCGGGGAGCTGTTTTTT
CASRPGQGNTGELFF
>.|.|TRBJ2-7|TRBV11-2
TGTGCCAGCAACCGGGTGGGGGAGCAGTACTTC
CASNRVGEQYF
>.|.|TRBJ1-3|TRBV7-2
TGTGCCAGCAGCTTAGTCGGGGGATTTAACTCTGGAAACACCATATATTTT
CASSLVGGFNSGNTIYF
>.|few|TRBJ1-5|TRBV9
TGTGCCAGGAGAGATCAGCCCCAGCATTTT
CARRDQPQHF
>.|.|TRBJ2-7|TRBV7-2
TGTGCCAGCAGCCTAGGCATTATTCAGGGCGAGCAGTACTTC
CASSLGIIQGEQYF
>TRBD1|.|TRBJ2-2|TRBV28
TGTGCCACCTCCCAAGGGGGACACCGGGACAGGGGTATCAAAGCGAACACCGGGGAGCTGTTTTTT
CATSQGGHRDRGIKANTGELFF
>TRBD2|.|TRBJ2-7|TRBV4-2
TGTGCCAGCAGATCCGGACTAGCGGGAGTATTCAACGAGCAGTACTTC
CASRSGLAGVFNEQYF
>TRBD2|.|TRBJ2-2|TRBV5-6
TGTGCCAGCAGGCCCCGGGGTCCCGGGACTAAGAACACCGGGGAGCTGTTTTTT
CASRPRGPGTKNTGELFF
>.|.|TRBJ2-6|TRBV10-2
TGCGCCAGCAGTGAAAGCGGACCCATCTCTGGGGCCAACGTCCTGACTTTC
CASSESGPISGANVLTF
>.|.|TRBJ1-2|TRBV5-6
TGTGCCAGCAGCTTGCCGGAAACCATCTATGGCTACACCTTC
CASSLPETIYGYTF
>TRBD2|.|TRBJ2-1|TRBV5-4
TGTGCCAGCAGCTTCCAGCGGGAGAATGAGCAGTTCTTC
CASSFQRENEQFF
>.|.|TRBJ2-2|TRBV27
TGTGCCAGCAGTTCGCGGGGCCCCGGGGAGCTGTTTTTT
CASSSRGPGELFF
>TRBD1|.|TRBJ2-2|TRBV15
TGTGCCACCAGCTCCGGGACAGGGGTTTCCGGGGAGCTGTTTTTT
CATSSGTGVSGELFF
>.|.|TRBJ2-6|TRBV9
TGTGCCAGCAGCGTGGCTCGGGACCTCGCTGGGGCCAACGTCCTGACTTTC
CASSVARDLAGANVLTF
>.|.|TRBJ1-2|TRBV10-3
TGTGCCATCAGTGAGGACAACTATGGCTACACCTTC
CAISEDNYGYTF
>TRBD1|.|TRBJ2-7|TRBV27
TGTGCCAGCAGTCACCCTAGAACAGGGGTGGGGGAGCAGTACTTC
CASSHPRTGVGEQYF
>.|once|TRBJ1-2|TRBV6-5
TGTGCCAGCAGCACCGGGACCGCCGATGTCAGGACCTTC
CASSTGTADVRTF
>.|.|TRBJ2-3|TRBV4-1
TGCGCCAGCAGCCAAGATCGGGCTAGGAGCACAGATACGCAGTATTTT
CASSQDRARSTDTQYF
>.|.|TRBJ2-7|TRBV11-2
TGTGCCAGCAGCTTAGCGGCAGAAGCCTACGAGCAGTACTTC
CASSLAAEAYEQYF
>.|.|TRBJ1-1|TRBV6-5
TGTGCCAGCAGCCCCCGAACCGGTGCCACTGAAGCTTTCTTT
CASSPRTGATEAFF
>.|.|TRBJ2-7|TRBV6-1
TGTGCCAGCAGTCCCTGGCAGGGAAACTACGAGCAGTACTTC
CASSPWQGNYEQYF
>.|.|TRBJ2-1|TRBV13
TGTGCCAGCAGCCCCCAAAGCTCCTACAATGAGCAGTTCTTC
CASSPQSSYNEQFF
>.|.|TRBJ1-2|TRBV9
TGTGCCAGCAGCCCCAATGCCATGGCAGATCACTATGGCTACACCTTC
CASSPNAMADHYGYTF
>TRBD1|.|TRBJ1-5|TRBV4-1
TGCGCCAGCAGCCAACTCTTGGGGACAGTGAATCAGCCCCAGCATTTT
CASSQLLGTVNQPQHF
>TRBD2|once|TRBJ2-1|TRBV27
TGTGCCAGCAGTCATGGACTAGTTCCCTACAATGAGCAGTTCTTC
CASSHGLVPYNEQFF
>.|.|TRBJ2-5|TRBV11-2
TGTGCCAGCAGCATGACCAGAGCGAGGCAAGAGACCCAGTACTTC
CASSMTRARQETQYF
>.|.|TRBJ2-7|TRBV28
TGTGCCAGCAGTTTCGGTCCCACCGGCTACGAGCAGTACTTC
CASSFGPTGYEQYF
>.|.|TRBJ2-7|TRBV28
TGTGCCAGCAGTTTATTGGGGGACTCCTACGAGCAGTACTTC
CASSLLGDSYEQYF
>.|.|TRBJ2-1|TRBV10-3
TGTGCCATCAGTGGCGACCCCCGCCCTACCTACAATGAGCAGTTCTTC
CAISGDPRPTYNEQFF
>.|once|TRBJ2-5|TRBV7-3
TGTGCCAGCAGCCCCAGTCCGGTGGCGGGTCGAGGAGAGACCCAGTACTTC
CASSPSPVAGRGETQYF
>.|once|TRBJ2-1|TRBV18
TGTGCCAGCTCACCACAGGGGTCGCACGAGCAGTTCTTC
CASSPQGSHEQFF
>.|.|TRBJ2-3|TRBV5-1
TGCGCCAGCAGCGGGACCGGGACCATCAGCACAGATACGCAGTATTTT
CASSGTGTISTDTQYF
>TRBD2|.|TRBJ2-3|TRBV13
TGTGCCAGCACCGTGGGCCTAGCGGGAGGGTCAGATACGCAGTATTTT
CASTVGLAGGSDTQYF
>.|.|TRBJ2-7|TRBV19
TGTGCCAGTAGTCCTCCCTCGTTCGAGCAGTACTTC
CASSPPSFEQYF
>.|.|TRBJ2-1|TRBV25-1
TGTGCCAGCAGTGATTCTTGGGTAGGTGAGCAGTTCTTC
CASSDSWVGEQFF
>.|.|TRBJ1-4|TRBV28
TGTGCCAGCAGTGCGCGCCCTCGGGTGATCAACATGGAAAAACTGTTTTTT
CASSARPRVINMEKLFF
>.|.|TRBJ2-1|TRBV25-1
TGTGCCAGCAGTGAATTCTTATTGACGGGAGTTCGTGAGCAGTTCTTC
CASSEFLLTGVREQFF
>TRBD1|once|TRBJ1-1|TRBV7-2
TGTGCCAGCAGCCCCGGGACAGGGGGCGCTTGGGTTACTGAAGCTTTCTTT
CASSPGTGGAWVTEAFF
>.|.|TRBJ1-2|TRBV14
TGTGCCAGCAGCCAGGCTTCCCGGAGAGGAACCTATGGCTACACCTTC
CASSQASRRGTYGYTF